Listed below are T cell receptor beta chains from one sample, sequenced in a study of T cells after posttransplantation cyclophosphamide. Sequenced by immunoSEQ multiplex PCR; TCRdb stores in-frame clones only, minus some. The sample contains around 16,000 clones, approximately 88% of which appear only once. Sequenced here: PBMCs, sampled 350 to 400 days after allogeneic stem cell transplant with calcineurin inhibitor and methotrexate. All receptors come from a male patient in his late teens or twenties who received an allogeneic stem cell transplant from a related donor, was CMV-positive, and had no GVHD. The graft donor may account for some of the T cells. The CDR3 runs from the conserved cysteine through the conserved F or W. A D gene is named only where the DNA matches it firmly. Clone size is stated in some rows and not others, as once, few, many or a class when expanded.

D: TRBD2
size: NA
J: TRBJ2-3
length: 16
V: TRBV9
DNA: TGTGCCAGCAGCCGTACTAGCGGGACGGGCACAGATACGCAGTATTTT
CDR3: CASSRTSGTGTDTQYF

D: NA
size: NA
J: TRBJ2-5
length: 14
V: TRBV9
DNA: TGTGCCAGCAGCCACACGCCAGGGGCTGAGACCCAGTACTTC
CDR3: CASSHTPGAETQYF

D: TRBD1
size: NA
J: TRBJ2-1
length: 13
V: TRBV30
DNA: TGTGCCCATTCCGGGACAGGGCACAATGAGCAGTTCTTC
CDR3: CAHSGTGHNEQFF

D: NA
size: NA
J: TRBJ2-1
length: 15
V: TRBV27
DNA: TGTGCCAGCAGTTCAGAGCGGACCCTGTACAGTGAGCAGTTCTTC
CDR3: CASSSERTLYSEQFF

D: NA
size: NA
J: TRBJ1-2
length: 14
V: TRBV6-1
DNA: TGTGCCAGCAATGACGGGAAGCCTCCATATGGCTACACCTTC
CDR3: CASNDGKPPYGYTF

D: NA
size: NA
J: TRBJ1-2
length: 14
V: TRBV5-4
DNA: TGCGCCAGCAGCGACTCGGGGGGGCTCTATGGCTACACCTTC
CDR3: CASSDSGGLYGYTF

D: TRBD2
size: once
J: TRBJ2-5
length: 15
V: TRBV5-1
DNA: TGCGCCAGCAGCTGGACTAGCGGGAGTCTGGAGACCCAGTACTTC
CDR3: CASSWTSGSLETQYF

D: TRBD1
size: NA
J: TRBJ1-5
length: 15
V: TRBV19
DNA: TGTGCCAGTAGTATAGATATACAGGGGAATCAGCCCCAGCATTTT
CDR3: CASSIDIQGNQPQHF

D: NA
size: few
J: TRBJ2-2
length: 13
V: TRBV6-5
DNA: TGTGCCAGCAGTTACGCAGGGGCAGGGGAGCTGTTTTTT
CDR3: CASSYAGAGELFF

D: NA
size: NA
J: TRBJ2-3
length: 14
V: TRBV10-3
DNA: TGTGCCACGAAAGACAGGAGCAGCACAGATACGCAGTATTTT
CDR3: CATKDRSSTDTQYF

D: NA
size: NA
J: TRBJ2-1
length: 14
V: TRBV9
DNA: TGTGCCAGCAGCGTAGGTCAGGGGTGGCGTGAGCAGTTCTTC
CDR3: CASSVGQGWREQFF

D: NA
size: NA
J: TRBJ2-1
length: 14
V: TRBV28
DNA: TGTGCCAGCAGTCCAACCGGGACTTCCAATGAGCAGTTCTTC
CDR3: CASSPTGTSNEQFF

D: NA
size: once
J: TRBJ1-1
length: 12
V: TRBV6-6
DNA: TGTGCCACTTTTGGAGGGGAGAGTGAAGCCTTCTTT
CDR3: CATFGGESEAFF

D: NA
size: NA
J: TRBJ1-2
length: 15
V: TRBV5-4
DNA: TGTGCCAGCAGCTTGGGGCGGGGATTTAACTATGGCTACACCTTC
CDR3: CASSLGRGFNYGYTF

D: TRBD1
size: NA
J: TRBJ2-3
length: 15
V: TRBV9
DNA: TGTGCCAGCAGCTTGGGACAGGGGGCAGGAGATACGCAGTATTTT
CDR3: CASSLGQGAGDTQYF

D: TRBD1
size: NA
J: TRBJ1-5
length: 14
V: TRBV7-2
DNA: TGTGCCAGCAGCACCGGGACAGGGAATCAGCCCCAGCATTTT
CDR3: CASSTGTGNQPQHF

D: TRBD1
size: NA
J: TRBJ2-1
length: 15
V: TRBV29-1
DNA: TGCAGCGTTGAGTCGCAGGGGGCTAGGGGCCGTGAGCAGTTCTTC
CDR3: CSVESQGARGREQFF

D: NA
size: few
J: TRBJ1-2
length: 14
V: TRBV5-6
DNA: TGTGCCAGCAGCTTCGACAAATATAACTATGGCTACACCTTC
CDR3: CASSFDKYNYGYTF

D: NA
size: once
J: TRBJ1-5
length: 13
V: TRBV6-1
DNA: TGTGCCCACGGGGCGGGGGGGTTTCAGCCCCAGCATTTT
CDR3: CAHGAGGFQPQHF

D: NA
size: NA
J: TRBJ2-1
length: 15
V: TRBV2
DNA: TGTGCCAGCATCGGGACAAACTCCCTGTACAATGAGCAGTTCTTC
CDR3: CASIGTNSLYNEQFF

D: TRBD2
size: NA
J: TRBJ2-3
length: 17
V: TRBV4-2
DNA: TGTGCCAGCAGCCAAGAGGCAACTAGCGGGAGAAACGATACGCAGTATTTT
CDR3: CASSQEATSGRNDTQYF

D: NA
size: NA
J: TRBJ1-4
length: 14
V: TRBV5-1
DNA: TGCGCCAGCAGCTCGGCGGGGGTCGGTGAAAAACTGTTTTTT
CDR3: CASSSAGVGEKLFF

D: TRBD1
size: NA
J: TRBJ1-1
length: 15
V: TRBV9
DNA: TGTGCCAGCAGCTTAAGTGGGACAGGGGGCACTGAAGCTTTCTTT
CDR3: CASSLSGTGGTEAFF

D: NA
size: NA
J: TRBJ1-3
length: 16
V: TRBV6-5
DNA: TGTGCCAGCAGTTACCCGGGACTCCCCTCTGGAAACACCATATATTTT
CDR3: CASSYPGLPSGNTIYF

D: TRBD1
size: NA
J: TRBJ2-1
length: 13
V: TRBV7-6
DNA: TGTGCCAGCAGCCTTGGACAGGGCCCTGAGCAGTTCTTC
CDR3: CASSLGQGPEQFF

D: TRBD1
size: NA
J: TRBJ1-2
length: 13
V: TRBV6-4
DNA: TGTGCCAGCAGTAGAACAGGGGGAAGTGGCTACACCTTC
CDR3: CASSRTGGSGYTF

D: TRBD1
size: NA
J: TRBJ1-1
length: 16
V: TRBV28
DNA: TGTGCCAGCAGTCCCGGACAGGGGCGTAGGAACACTGAAGCTTTCTTT
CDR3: CASSPGQGRRNTEAFF

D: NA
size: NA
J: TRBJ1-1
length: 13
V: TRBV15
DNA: TGTGCCACCCTAGACAGGACCAACACTGAAGCTTTCTTT
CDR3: CATLDRTNTEAFF

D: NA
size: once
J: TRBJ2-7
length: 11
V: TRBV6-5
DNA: TGTGCCAGCAGTCGGGGAAACGAGCAGTACTTC
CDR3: CASSRGNEQYF

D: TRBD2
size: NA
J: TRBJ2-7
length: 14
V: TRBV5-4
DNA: TGTGCCAGCACCGACCGACTAGCGGGAGACGAGCAGTACTTC
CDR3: CASTDRLAGDEQYF

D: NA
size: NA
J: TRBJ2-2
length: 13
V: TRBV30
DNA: TGTGCCTGGGGACTGTTGAGAACCGGGGAGCTGTTTTTT
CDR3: CAWGLLRTGELFF

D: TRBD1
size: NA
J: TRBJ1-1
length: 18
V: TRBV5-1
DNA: TGCGCCAGCAGCCGACGGACAGGGTCCCCAGAAAAGAGCACTGAAGCTTTCTTT
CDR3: CASSRRTGSPEKSTEAFF

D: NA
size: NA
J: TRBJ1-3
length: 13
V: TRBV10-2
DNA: TGCGCCAGCGCAGTCGGGGCTGGAAACACCATATATTTT
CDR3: CASAVGAGNTIYF

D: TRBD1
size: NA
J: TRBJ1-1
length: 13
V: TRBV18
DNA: TGTGCCAGCTCACCTGACAGGGGAGCTGAAGCTTTCTTT
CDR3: CASSPDRGAEAFF

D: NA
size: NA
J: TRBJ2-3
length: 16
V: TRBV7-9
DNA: TGTGCCAGCAGCCCAACACAGGGCCCTGGCACAGATACGCAGTATTTT
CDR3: CASSPTQGPGTDTQYF

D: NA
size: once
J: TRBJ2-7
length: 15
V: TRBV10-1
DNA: TGCGCCAGCAGTGAGGGCAGGTCCTCCTTTTACGAGCAGTACTTC
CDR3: CASSEGRSSFYEQYF

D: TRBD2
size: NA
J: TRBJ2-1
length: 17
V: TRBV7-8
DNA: TGTGCCAGCAGCTTAGGGGGCGCTAGCGGGAGGAGGGGTGAGCAGTTCTTC
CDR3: CASSLGGASGRRGEQFF

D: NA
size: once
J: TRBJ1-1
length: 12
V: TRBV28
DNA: TGTGCCAGCAGTTTAGGGCGGGCTGAAGCTTTCTTT
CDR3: CASSLGRAEAFF

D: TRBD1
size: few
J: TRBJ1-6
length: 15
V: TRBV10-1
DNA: TGCGCCAGCAGTCCCTGTGACAGGGGGAATTCACCCCTCCACTTT
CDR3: CASSPCDRGNSPLHF

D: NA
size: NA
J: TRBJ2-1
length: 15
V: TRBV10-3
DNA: TGTGCCATCAGTGACAACGAGCGGGTATACAGTGAGCAGTTCTTC
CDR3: CAISDNERVYSEQFF

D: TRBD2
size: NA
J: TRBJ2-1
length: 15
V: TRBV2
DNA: TGTGCCAGCTTGCTGGGGACTAGCGGCTACAATGAGCAGTTCTTC
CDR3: CASLLGTSGYNEQFF

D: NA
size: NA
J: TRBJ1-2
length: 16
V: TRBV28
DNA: TGTGCCAGCAGACCCGTTGTTAGGCGGACTAACTATGGCTACACCTTC
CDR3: CASRPVVRRTNYGYTF

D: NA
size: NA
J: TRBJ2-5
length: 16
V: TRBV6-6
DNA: TGTGCCAGCAGTCCCCGTATAATTGAAAAGGGGGAGACCCAGTACTTC
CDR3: CASSPRIIEKGETQYF